Given below is one T cell receptor (beta chain) in context. The record originates from a study of blood T cell repertoires in COVID-19. Study context: Acute and convalescent COVID-19 samples came from the United States, Italy and Spain. T cells, B-cell-depleted T cells, or PBMCs provided the cDNA or gDNA that served as material.

This CDR3 is 14 amino acids long. V lost 2 bases, J lost 2 bases, and 10 bases lay in between. CDR1 and CDR2 from the germline V gene are SGHRS and YFSETQ. Per the original methods: Scientists estimated how many nucleated cells there were by amplifying reference gene primers. TCRdb keeps only in-frame clones here, not all; method: immunoSEQ multiplex PCR. The V and J calls and clone size were taken over from that table, and D and trimming were inferred from the DNA. The sample yields fewer than 50,000 clones, approximately 70% seen once. The sequencing sample was made of peripheral blood. The chain couples TRBV5-1 to TRBJ2-5; TRBD2 might be the D (6 bases). The clonotype was recovered from a man of 80 years or more with acute or convalescent COVID-19. CDR3 bases: TGCGCCAGCAGCTTCGGCGGGGATCAAGAGACCCAGTACTTC. This translates into CASSFGGDQETQYF.